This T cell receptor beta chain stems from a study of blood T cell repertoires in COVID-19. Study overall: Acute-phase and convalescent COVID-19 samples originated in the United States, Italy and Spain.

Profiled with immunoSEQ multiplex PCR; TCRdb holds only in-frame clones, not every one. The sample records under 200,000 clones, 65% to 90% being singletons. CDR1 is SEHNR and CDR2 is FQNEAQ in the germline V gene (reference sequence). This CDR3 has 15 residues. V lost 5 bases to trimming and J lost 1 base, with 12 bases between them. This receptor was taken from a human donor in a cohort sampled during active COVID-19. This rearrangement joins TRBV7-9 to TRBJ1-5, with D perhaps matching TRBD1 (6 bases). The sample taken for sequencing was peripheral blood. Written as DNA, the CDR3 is TGTGCCAGCAGCGCTAATACAGGGAGCAATCAGCCCCAGCATTTT. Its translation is CASSANTGSNQPQHF. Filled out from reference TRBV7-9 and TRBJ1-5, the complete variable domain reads DTGVSQNPRHKITKRGQNVTFRCDPISEHNRLYWYRQTLGQGPEFLTYFQNEAQLEKSRLLSDRFSAERPKGSFSTLEIQRTEQGDSAMYLCASSANTGSNQPQHFGDGTRLSIL.